This T cell receptor (beta chain) was identified in a study of blood T cell repertoires in COVID-19. Overall study: Acute-phase and convalescent COVID-19 samples originated in the United States, Italy and Spain.

The CDR3 runs to 14 residues. The germline CDR1 and CDR2 sequences are SGHRS and YFSETQ. V was pared by 4 bases and J by 0 bases, with 10 bases between. Sequencing used immunoSEQ multiplex PCR; TCRdb keeps in-frame clones, though not all of them. The table lists about 150,000 clones, around 88% of them singletons, with 2.5% to 3% in the top ten. The TCR sequence derives from a man between 60 and 70 years old with active or convalescent COVID-19. This chain uses TRBV5-1 with TRBJ2-5, with D possibly matching TRBD1 (6 bases). Material for sequencing was peripheral blood. This chain's CDR3 is CASSNDRYQETQYF. DNA of the CDR3: TGCGCCAGCAGCAACGACAGGTACCAAGAGACCCAGTACTTC.